One and the same sample provided the 4 T cell receptor beta chains below, sequenced in a study of blood T cells in healthy people across ages. A second PCR of about 7 to 11 cycles used a sample-barcoded 5' primer and a J-beta primer mix. TCRdb analysed the 5' RACE reads with MiXCR anew, one entry per CDR3 protein. The sample lists some 850,000 distinct CDR3 sequences, around 25% occurring once. This sample was also put to use in a study of T cells of mothers and their children.

The sample consisted of blood. The receptors originated from a boy younger than 18 in good health.

The chain joins TRBV29-1 to TRBJ2-1; the match to TRBD2 covers 14 bases. The CDR3 has 16 residues. Trimming removed 4 bases from V and 1 base from J; junction bases left unmatched: 3. The germline V gene has CDR1 SQVTM and CDR2 ANQGSEA. CDR3 sequence: CSVGGLAGGSYNEQFF. The CDR3 DNA sequence: TGCAGCGTTGGCGGACTAGCGGGGGGATCCTACAATGAGCAGTTCTTC.

V usage is TRBV24-1 and J usage is TRBJ2-5; 7 positions match TRBD1. The CDR3 runs 18 residues. From germline, CDR1 is KGHDR and CDR2 SFDVKD. V shed 2 bases and J 1 base; nucleotides not matched to a gene: 12. The CDR3 nucleotides read TGTGCCACCAGTGATTGTGGGAGACAGGGAAGGGCCCAAGAGACCCAGTACTTC. It codes for CATSDCGRQGRAQETQYF.

This clonotype was counted only a few times. V is TRBV7-2 and J is TRBJ1-6, with a weak D call TRBD1 (5 bases). Germline V gene data show CDR1 as SGHTA and CDR2 as FQGNSA. V was clipped by 3 bases and J by 0 bases, with 9 bases between them. CDR3 length equals 16 residues. The CDR3 DNA follows: TGTGCCAGCAGCTTCAGACAGAGCTCCTATAATTCACCCCTCCACTTT. This codes for CASSFRQSSYNSPLHF.

This clonotype turned up a few times. The J gene is TRBJ1-1, the V gene TRBV2, with 7 bases lining up with TRBD1. The CDR3 has 17 residues. V trimming: 0 bases; J trimming: 4 bases; junction bases outside the gene matches: 11. Germline V gene lookup returns CDR1 SNHLY and CDR2 FYNNEI. The DNA of the CDR3 is TGTGCCAGCAGTGAAGCTGATTACAGGGGAGGGTCCACTGAAGCTTTCTTT. It codes for CASSEADYRGGSTEAFF.